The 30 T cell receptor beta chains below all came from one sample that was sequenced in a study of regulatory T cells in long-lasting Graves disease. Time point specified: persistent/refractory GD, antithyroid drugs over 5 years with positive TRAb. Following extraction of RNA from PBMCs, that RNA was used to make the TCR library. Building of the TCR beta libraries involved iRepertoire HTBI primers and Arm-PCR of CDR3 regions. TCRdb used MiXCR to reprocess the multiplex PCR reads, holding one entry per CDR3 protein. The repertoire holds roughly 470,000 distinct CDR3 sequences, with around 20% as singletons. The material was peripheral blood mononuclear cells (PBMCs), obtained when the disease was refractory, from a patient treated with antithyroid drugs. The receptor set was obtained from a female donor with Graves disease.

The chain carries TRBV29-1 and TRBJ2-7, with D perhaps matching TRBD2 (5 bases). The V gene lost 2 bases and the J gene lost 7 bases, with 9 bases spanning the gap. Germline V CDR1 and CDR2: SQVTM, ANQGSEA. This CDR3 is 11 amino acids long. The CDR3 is CSVESGGEQYF. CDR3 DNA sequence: TGCAGCGTTGAAAGCGGTGGAGAGCAGTACTTC.

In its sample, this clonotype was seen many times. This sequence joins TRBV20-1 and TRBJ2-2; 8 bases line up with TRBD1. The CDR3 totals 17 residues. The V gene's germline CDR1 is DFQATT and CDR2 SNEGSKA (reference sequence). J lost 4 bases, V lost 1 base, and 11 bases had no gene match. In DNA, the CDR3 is TGCAGTGCTAGAGGCGGAAGCGGACAGGGAGGCACCGGGGAGCTGTTTTTT. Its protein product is CSARGGSGQGGTGELFF.

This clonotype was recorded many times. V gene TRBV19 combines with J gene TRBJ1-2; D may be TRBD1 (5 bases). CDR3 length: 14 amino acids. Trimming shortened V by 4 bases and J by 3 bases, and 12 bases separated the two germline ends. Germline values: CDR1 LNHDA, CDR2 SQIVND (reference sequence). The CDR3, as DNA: TGTGCCAGTAGTACTTCCGGGACGGACTATGGCTACACCTTC. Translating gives CASSTSGTDYGYTF. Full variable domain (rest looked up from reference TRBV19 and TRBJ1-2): DGGITQSPKYLFRKEGQNVTLSCEQNLNHDAMYWYRQDPGQGLRLIYYSQIVNDFQKGDIAEGYSVSREKKESFPLTVTSAQKNPTAFYLCASSTSGTDYGYTFGSGTRLTVV.

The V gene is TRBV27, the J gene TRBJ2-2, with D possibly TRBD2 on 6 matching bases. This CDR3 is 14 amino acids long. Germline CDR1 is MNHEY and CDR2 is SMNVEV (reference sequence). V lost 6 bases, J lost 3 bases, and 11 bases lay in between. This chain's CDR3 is CASRLGLYTGELFF. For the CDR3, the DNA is TGTGCCAGCAGGCTGGGACTTTACACCGGGGAGCTGTTTTTT.

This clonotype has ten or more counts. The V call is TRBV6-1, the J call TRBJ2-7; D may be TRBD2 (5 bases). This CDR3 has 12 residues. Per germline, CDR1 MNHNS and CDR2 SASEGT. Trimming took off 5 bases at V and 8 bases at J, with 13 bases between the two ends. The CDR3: CASSTPGFQQYF. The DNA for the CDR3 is TGTGCCAGCAGTACACCGGGATTTCAGCAGTACTTC.

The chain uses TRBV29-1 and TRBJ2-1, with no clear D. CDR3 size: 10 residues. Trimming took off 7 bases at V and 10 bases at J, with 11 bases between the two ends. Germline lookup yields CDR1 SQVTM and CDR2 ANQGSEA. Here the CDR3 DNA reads TGCAGCGGGGCGGCGATCGAGCAGTTCTTC. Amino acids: CSGAAIEQFF.

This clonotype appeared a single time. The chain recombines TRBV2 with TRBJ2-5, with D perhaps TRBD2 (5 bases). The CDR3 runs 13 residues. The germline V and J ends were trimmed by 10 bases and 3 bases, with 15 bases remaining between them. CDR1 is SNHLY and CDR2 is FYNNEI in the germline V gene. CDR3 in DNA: TGTGCCAACTCCCCTGCCGGGGAAGAGACCCAGTACTTC. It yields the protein CANSPAGEETQYF.

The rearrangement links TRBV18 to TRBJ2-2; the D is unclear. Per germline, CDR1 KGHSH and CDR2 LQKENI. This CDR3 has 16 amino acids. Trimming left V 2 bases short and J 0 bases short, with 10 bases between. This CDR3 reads CASSPSPAANTGELFF. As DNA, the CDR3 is TGTGCCAGCTCACCATCCCCAGCCGCGAACACCGGGGAGCTGTTTTTT.

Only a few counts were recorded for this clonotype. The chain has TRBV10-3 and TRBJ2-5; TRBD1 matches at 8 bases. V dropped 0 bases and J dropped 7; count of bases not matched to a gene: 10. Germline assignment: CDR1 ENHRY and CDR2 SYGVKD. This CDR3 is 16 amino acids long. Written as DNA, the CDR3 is TGTGCCATCAGTGAGTCGGGAAGACAGGGGACACGGACCCAGTACTTC. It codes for CAISESGRQGTRTQYF.

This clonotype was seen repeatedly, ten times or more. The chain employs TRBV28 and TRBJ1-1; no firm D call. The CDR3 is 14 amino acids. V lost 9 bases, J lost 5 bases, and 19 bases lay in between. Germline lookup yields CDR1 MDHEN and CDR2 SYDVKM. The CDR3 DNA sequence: TGTGCCAGTTCCCACCCGGGGATAGGAACTGAAGCTTTCTTT. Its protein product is CASSHPGIGTEAFF.

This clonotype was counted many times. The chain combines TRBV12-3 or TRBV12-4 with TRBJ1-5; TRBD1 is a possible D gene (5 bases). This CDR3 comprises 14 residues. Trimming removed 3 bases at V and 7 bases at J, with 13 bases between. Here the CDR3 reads CASSLFGGSQPQHF. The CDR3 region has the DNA TGTGCCAGCAGTTTGTTCGGGGGGAGCCAGCCCCAGCATTTT.

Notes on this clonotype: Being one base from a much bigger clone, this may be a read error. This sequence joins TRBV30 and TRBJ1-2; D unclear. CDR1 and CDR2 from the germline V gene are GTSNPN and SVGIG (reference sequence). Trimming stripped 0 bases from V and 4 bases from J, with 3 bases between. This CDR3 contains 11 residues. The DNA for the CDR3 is TGTGCCTGGAGTGTGGCCTATGGCTACACCTTC. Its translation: CAWSVAYGYTF.

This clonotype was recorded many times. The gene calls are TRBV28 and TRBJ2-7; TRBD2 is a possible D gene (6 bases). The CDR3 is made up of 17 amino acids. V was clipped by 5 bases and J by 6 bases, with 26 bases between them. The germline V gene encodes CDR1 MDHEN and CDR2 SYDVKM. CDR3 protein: CASSPGRRDLGYGEQYF. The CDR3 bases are TGTGCCAGCAGTCCAGGGCGGCGGGACCTAGGGTACGGCGAGCAGTACTTC.

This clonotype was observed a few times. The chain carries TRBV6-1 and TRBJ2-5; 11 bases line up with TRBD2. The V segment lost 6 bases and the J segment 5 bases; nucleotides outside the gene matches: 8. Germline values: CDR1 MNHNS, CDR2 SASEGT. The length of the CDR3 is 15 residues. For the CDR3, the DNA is TGTGCCAGCAGCCGAATAGCGGGAGGGCAGGAGACCCAGTACTTC. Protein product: CASSRIAGGQETQYF.

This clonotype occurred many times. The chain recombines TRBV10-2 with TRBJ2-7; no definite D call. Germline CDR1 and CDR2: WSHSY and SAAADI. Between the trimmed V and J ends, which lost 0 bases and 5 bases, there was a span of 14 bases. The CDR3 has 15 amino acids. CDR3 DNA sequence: TGCGCCAGCAGTGAGTCGATCCCCAGCCATCACGAGCAGTACTTC. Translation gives CASSESIPSHHEQYF.

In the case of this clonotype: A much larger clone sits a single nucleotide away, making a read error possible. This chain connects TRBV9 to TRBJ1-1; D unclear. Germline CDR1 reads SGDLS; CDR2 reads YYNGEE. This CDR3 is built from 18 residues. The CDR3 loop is CASSVLLDFPSRGTEALF. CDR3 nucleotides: TGTGCCAGCAGCGTACTGTTAGACTTCCCCTCCCGCGGCACTGAAGCTCTCTTT.

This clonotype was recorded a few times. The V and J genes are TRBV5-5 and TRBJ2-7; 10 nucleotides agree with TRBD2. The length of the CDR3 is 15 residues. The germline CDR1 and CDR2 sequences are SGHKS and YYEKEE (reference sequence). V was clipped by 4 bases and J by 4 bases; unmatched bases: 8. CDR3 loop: CASSRAGGLGYEQYF. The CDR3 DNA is TGTGCCAGCAGCCGAGCGGGAGGGCTTGGGTACGAGCAGTACTTC.

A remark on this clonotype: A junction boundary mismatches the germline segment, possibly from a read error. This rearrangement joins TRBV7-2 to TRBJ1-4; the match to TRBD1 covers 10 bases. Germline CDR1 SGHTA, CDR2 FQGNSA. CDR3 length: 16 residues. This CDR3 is CASSLDWTGGREKLFF. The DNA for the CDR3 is TGCGCCAGCAGCTTAGATTGGACAGGGGGGAGAGAAAAACTGTTTTTT.

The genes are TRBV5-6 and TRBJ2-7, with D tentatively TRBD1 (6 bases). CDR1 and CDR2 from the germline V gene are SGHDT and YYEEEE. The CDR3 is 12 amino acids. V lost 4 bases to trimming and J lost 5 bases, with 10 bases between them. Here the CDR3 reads CASSQGYHEQYF. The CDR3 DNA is TGTGCCAGCAGCCAGGGGTATCACGAGCAGTACTTC.

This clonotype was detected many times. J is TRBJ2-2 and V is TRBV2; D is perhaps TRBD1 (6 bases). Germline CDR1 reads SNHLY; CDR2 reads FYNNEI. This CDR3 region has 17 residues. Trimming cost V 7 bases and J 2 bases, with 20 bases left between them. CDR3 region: CASTIPRDTPNTGELFF. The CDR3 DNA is TGTGCCAGCACCATACCCCGGGACACCCCTAACACCGGGGAGCTGTTTTTT.

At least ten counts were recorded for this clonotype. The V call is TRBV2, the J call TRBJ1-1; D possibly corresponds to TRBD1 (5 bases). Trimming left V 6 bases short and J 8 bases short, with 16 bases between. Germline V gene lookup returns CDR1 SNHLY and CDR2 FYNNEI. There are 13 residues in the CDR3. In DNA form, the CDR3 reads TGTGCCAGCAGACCTGGGACCGCACGGGAAGCTTTCTTT. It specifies CASRPGTAREAFF.

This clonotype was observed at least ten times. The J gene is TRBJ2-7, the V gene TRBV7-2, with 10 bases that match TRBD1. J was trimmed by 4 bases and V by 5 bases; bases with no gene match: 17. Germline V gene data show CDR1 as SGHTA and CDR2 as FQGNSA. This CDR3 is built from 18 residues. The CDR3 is CASSPGGGYGTGDYEQYF. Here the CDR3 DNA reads TGTGCCAGCAGCCCGGGGGGAGGATACGGGACAGGGGATTACGAGCAGTACTTC. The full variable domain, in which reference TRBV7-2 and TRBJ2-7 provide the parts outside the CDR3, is GAGVSQSPSNKVTEKGKDVELRCDPISGHTALYWYRQSLGQGLEFLIYFQGNSAPDKSGLPSDRFSAERTGGSVSTLTIQRTQQEDSAVYLCASSPGGGYGTGDYEQYFGPGTRLTVT.

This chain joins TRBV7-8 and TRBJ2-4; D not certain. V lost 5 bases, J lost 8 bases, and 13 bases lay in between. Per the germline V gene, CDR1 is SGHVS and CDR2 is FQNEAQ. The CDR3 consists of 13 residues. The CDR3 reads CASSRSSYDIQYF. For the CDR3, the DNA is TGTGCCAGCAGCCGTAGCTCGTATGACATTCAGTACTTC.

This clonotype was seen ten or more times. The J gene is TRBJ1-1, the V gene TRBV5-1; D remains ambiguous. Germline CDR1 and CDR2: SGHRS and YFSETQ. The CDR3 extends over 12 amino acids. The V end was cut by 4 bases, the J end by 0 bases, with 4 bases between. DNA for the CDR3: TGCGCCAGCAGCGGGATGAACACTGAAGCTTTCTTT. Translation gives CASSGMNTEAFF. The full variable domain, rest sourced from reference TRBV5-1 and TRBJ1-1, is KAGVTQTPRYLIKTRGQQVTLSCSPISGHRSVSWYQQTPGQGLQFLFEYFSETQRNKGNFPGRFSGRQFSNSRSEMNVSTLELGDSALYLCASSGMNTEAFFGQGTRLTVV.

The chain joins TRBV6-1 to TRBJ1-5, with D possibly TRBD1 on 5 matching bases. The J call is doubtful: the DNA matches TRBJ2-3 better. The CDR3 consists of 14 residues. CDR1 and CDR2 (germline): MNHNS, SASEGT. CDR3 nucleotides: TGTGCCAGCAGGACCGGACATAGCAATCAGCCCCAGTATTTT. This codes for CASRTGHSNQPQYF.

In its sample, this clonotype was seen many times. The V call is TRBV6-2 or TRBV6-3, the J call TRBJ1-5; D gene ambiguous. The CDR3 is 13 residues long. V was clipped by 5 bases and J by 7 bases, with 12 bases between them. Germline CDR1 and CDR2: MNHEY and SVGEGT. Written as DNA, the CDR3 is TGTGCCAGCAGTGAAAGGGTAGGACAGCCCCAGCATTTT. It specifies CASSERVGQPQHF.

The CDR3 DNA reads as TGTGCCAGCAGAGGGACTAGCGGGAGGGGTCGCGAGCAGTACTTC. It translates to CASRGTSGRGREQYF. The chain uses TRBV28 and TRBJ2-7; the match to TRBD2 covers 16 bases. The CDR3 length is 15 residues. Germline CDR1 is MDHEN and CDR2 is SYDVKM. V shed 6 bases and J 6 bases; nucleotides not matched to a gene: 5.

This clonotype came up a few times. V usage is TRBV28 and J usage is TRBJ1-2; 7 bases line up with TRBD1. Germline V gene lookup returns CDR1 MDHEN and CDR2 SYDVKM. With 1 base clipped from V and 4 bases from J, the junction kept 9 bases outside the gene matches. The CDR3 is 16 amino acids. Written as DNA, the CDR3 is TGTGCCAGCAGTTTATTCGACAGGGTTCGTACCTATGGCTACACCTTC. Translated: CASSLFDRVRTYGYTF.

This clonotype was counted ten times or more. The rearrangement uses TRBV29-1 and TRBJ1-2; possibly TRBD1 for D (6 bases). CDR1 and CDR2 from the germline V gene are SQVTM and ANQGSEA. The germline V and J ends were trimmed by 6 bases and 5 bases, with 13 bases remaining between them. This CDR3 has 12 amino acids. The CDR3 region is CSVPTGGYGYTF. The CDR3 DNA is TGCAGCGTCCCGACAGGAGGGTATGGCTACACCTTC.

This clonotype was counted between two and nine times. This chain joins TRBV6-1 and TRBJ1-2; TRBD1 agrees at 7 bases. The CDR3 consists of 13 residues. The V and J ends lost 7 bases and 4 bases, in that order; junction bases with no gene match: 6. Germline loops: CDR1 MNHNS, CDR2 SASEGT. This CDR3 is CASTRGGTYGYTF. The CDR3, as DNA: TGTGCCAGCACCAGGGGGGGGACCTATGGCTACACCTTC.